Presented here are 5 T cell receptor beta chains from one specimen sequenced in a study of T cells in Graves' hyperthyroidism and ophthalmopathy. RNA transcripts gave rise to amplified TCR beta CDR3 regions. A first-round RT-PCR of the TCR CDR3 used the HTBI primer set. Using its own MiXCR run on the multiplex PCR reads, TCRdb lists one record per CDR3 protein. In the table there are fewer than 650,000 distinct CDR3 sequences, around 15% of which are singletons. Sequenced sample: blood. The origin of the receptors is a woman between 35 and 50 years old with Graves' hyperthyroidism.

This clonotype has a handful of counts. The rearrangement links TRBV14 to TRBJ2-1; no reliable D call. Germline-derived CDR1 and CDR2 are SGHDN and FVKESK. V lost 1 base, J lost 10 bases, and 8 bases lay in between. The CDR3 is made up of 12 amino acids. The CDR3 reads CASSQGAWEQFF. The CDR3 bases are TGTGCCAGCAGCCAAGGTGCGTGGGAGCAGTTCTTC.

This clonotype was picked up many times. The V and J genes are TRBV30 and TRBJ2-1; 13 bases line up with TRBD2. Germline V gives CDR1 GTSNPN, CDR2 SVGIG (reference sequence). V gave up 1 base and J gave up 7 bases; unmatched junction bases: 4. This CDR3 has 15 residues. CDR3 in amino acids: CAWSAGLAGVNEQFF. The CDR3 nucleotides are TGTGCCTGGAGTGCCGGACTAGCGGGAGTTAATGAGCAGTTCTTC.

The CDR3 sequence: CASSPQGAAEAFF. The CDR3, as DNA: TGTGCCAGCAGCCCCCAGGGGGCGGCTGAAGCTTTCTTT. This chain uses TRBV3-1 with TRBJ1-1; TRBD1 matches 8 bases. Germline V gives CDR1 LGHDT, CDR2 YNNKEL (reference sequence). The CDR3 has 13 amino acids. After removal of 4 bases from V and 6 bases from J, the junction contained 4 bases not matched to a gene.

The chain combines TRBV20-1 with TRBJ1-5; 7 nucleotides agree with TRBD1. Germline lookup yields CDR1 DFQATT and CDR2 SNEGSKA (reference sequence). The J segment lost 0 bases and the V segment lost 3 bases, leaving 8 bases of the junction unmatched. The CDR3 runs 16 residues. The CDR3 nucleotides are TGCAGTGCTAGTGACAGGGCCATTTATAGCAATCAGCCCCAGCATTTT. Amino acid sequence: CSASDRAIYSNQPQHF.

The chain joins TRBV29-1 to TRBJ1-2, with D unresolved. CDR1 and CDR2 (germline): SQVTM, ANQGSEA. Trimming stripped 1 base from V and 4 bases from J, with 10 bases between. The CDR3 is 13 amino acids. The CDR3 loop reads CSVEAGAGYGYTF. As DNA, the CDR3 is TGCAGCGTTGAAGCGGGCGCGGGCTATGGCTACACCTTC.